This TCR beta chain was captured in a study of monozygotic twins with inflammatory bowel disease. Whole-study results and caveats: Any single strong signal or clonotype tied to IBD lacked support.

Investigators extracted total RNA from whole blood and did not sort T cells. Comments on this clonotype: Antigen: not known.

The CDR3 covers 15 residues. Germline CDR1 is KGHSH and CDR2 is LQKENI. Samples each yielded cDNA through eight separate reactions. No DNA is given; TCRdb re-called the 5' RACE reads and lists each CDR3 protein once. This repertoire includes about 160,000 distinct CDR3 sequences. The sample comprised blood. V usage is TRBV18 and J usage is TRBJ1-4. The origin of this receptor is a human donor with ulcerative colitis or Crohn's disease, or a healthy co-twin of an affected twin (not recorded which). The CDR3 loop reads CASSPPGPDLEKLFF.